Listed below are T cell receptor beta chains from one sample, sequenced in a study of siplizumab effects on memory and regulatory T cells. TCRdb keeps only in-frame clones here, not all; method: immunoSEQ multiplex PCR. There are some 75,000 clones in the sample; approximately 93% occur only once, and 5% lies in the top ten. Sequenced input: CD8+ T cells sorted from blood. The receptors were sampled from a human donor in good health. The CDR3 runs from the conserved cysteine through the conserved F or W. A D gene is named only where the DNA matches it firmly. Clone size is not always given. Where it is, it says once, few, many or a class for expanded clones.

- | TRBJ2-3 | TRBV7-9 | - | 13 | TGTGCCAGCAGCCTAGTAAGCACAGATACGCAGTATTTT | CASSLVSTDTQYF
- | TRBJ2-4 | TRBV19 | - | 16 | TGTGCCAGTAGTATAGGGGCTCGGGGGGCCAAAAACATTCAGTACTTC | CASSIGARGAKNIQYF
- | TRBJ1-1 | TRBV6-5 | TRBD1 | 14 | TGTGCCAGCAGTTACGGGACAGAGAACACTGAAGCTTTCTTT | CASSYGTENTEAFF
- | TRBJ1-1 | TRBV10-2 | TRBD1 | 17 | TGCGCCAGCACTGAGGGACAGGCATCGCTACCTGTCCCTGAAGCTTTCTTT | CASTEGQASLPVPEAFF
- | TRBJ2-7 | TRBV28 | TRBD2 | 15 | TGTGCCAGCAGTTTACTCACGGACAGCGGGGGAGAGCAGTACTTC | CASSLLTDSGGEQYF
- | TRBJ2-3 | TRBV5-1 | - | 15 | TGCGCCAGCAGCATAGGGATTGGCGGCACAGATACGCAGTATTTT | CASSIGIGGTDTQYF
medium-sized | TRBJ2-6 | TRBV19 | - | 17 | TGTGCCAGTAGCTCCCTCGGGGGCCTCTCTGGGGCCAACGTCCTGACTTTC | CASSSLGGLSGANVLTF
few | TRBJ2-5 | TRBV6-4 | TRBD2 | 14 | TGTGCCAGCAGTCCCGGGGGGGACAAAGAGACCCAGTACTTC | CASSPGGDKETQYF
- | TRBJ2-1 | TRBV7-9 | TRBD2 | 12 | TGTGCCAGCCCCGGGGGGGATAATGAGCAGTTCTTC | CASPGGDNEQFF
- | TRBJ1-2 | TRBV30 | TRBD1 | 14 | TGTGCCTGGAGTCCGGGACAGGGGGCGGAGGGCTACACCTTC | CAWSPGQGAEGYTF
- | TRBJ1-1 | TRBV13 | - | 12 | TGTGCCAGTGCCCGGGGGAACACTGAAGCTTTCTTT | CASARGNTEAFF
- | TRBJ2-3 | TRBV2 | TRBD2 | 15 | TGTGCCAGCAGTGAAGGTTTGCTAGCGGTAGATACGCAGTATTTT | CASSEGLLAVDTQYF
- | TRBJ2-7 | TRBV7-2 | - | 13 | TGTGCCAGCAGCTTAGTTTCCAACTACGAGCAGTACTTC | CASSLVSNYEQYF
- | TRBJ2-3 | TRBV28 | - | 14 | TGTGCCAGCAGAGGACCGCACCCTAAGGATACGCAGTATTTT | CASRGPHPKDTQYF
- | TRBJ2-7 | TRBV7-2 | TRBD1 | 13 | TGCGCCAGCAGCCAGACAGGGTCCTACGAGCAGTACTTC | CASSQTGSYEQYF
- | TRBJ2-7 | TRBV11-1 | TRBD1 | 15 | TGTGCCAGCAGCTTAGCGGGACAGGGAAACTACGAGCAGTACTTC | CASSLAGQGNYEQYF
- | TRBJ2-1 | TRBV6-5 | TRBD2 | 14 | TGTGCCAGCAGTTACGGAGCGGGGAACAATGAGCAGTTCTTC | CASSYGAGNNEQFF
- | TRBJ2-1 | TRBV2 | - | 15 | TGTGCCAGCAGTCCCGGGGGGCTTCCCTACAATGAGCAGTTCTTC | CASSPGGLPYNEQFF
- | TRBJ2-1 | TRBV4-1 | TRBD2 | 18 | TGCGCCAGCAGCCAAGTCGGCGGGGGAACGGTGGGCTACAATGAGCAGTTCTTC | CASSQVGGGTVGYNEQFF
- | TRBJ1-5 | TRBV5-6 | - | 14 | TGTGCCAGCAGCTGGGGGGGCGGAGATCAGCCCCAGCATTTT | CASSWGGGDQPQHF
- | TRBJ1-5 | TRBV7-2 | - | 18 | TGTGCCAGCAGCTTAAGGCCTGGAAGGGGGGGATTCATGGGGCCCCAGCATTTT | CASSLRPGRGGFMGPQHF
- | TRBJ2-5 | TRBV6-1 | - | 13 | TGTGCCAGCAGTGACTCTAGTGGGGAGACCCAGTACTTC | CASSDSSGETQYF
- | TRBJ1-1 | TRBV19 | - | 15 | TGTGCCAGCAATATCACCCCAGGGCTTGGCACTGAAGCTTTCTTT | CASNITPGLGTEAFF
once | TRBJ1-2 | TRBV10-2 | - | 13 | TGCGCCAGCAGTGAGGGACTCGAGTATGGCTACACCTTC | CASSEGLEYGYTF
- | TRBJ2-1 | TRBV4-1 | - | 15 | TGCGCCAGCAGCCTCGACTTGCCACCCTACAATGAGCAGTTCTTC | CASSLDLPPYNEQFF
- | TRBJ2-1 | TRBV9 | - | 13 | TGTGCCAGCAGCGTAGTTGTAGCGGATGAGCAGTTCTTC | CASSVVVADEQFF
once | TRBJ2-7 | TRBV4-1 | TRBD1 | 14 | TGCGCCAGCAGCCAAAACAGGGGAGAGAACGAGCAGTACTTC | CASSQNRGENEQYF